This passage covers 27 T cell receptor beta chains from one sample sequenced in a study of cytomegalovirus exposure and HLA in healthy donors. PCR involved 60 Vbeta and 13 Jbeta primers. Generated by immunoSEQ multiplex PCR, the TCRdb table keeps only in-frame clones and is missing some. The table shows roughly 160,000 clones, with 80% occurring only once. The sequencing sample was made of PBMCs. These receptor sequences come from a man younger than 35 in good health and CMV-seropositive.

DNA for the CDR3: TGTGCCAGCAGCTTAGTGGCGCGGTCAGGGGGGTCGGAGACCCAGTACTTC. Protein: CASSLVARSGGSETQYF. The rearrangement joins TRBV11-1 to TRBJ2-5, with a possible D match to TRBD1 (7 bases). Trimming pared 1 base from V and 5 bases from J, leaving 20 bases between. CDR1 and CDR2 (germline): SGHAT, FQDESV (reference sequence). The CDR3 has 17 residues.

The chain employs TRBV6-1 and TRBJ2-1; no definite D call. The V and J ends lost 4 bases and 2 bases respectively, with 15 bases between them. CDR1 is MNHNS and CDR2 is SASEGT in the germline V gene. The CDR3 is made up of 16 amino acids. CDR3 coding DNA: TGTGCCAGCAGTGGGGCCCGAAGGTTGCCCTACAATGAGCAGTTCTTC. Protein sequence: CASSGARRLPYNEQFF.

This chain uses TRBV9 with TRBJ2-7; possible D gene TRBD2, 5 bases. V gave up 4 bases and J gave up 4 bases, with 12 bases separating them. Germline CDR1 and CDR2: SGDLS and YYNGEE. The CDR3 runs 13 residues. The CDR3 protein is CASSRGITYEQYF. The CDR3 nucleotides are TGTGCCAGCAGCCGGGGAATAACTTACGAGCAGTACTTC.

V is TRBV19 and J is TRBJ2-7; D is ambiguous. This CDR3 is 15 amino acids long. From germline, CDR1 is LNHDA and CDR2 SQIVND (reference sequence). Trimming cost V 8 bases and J 7 bases, with 24 bases left between them. In DNA form, the CDR3 reads TGTGCCAGTTCTAGGTCAAGGCCCGCGGTTGGGGAGCAGTACTTC. Its protein is CASSRSRPAVGEQYF.

This clone has more than one count but fewer than ten. V and J are TRBV7-6 and TRBJ2-1, with 8 bases matching TRBD2. Germline-derived CDR1 and CDR2 are SGHVS and FNYEAQ. Germline trimming cut 8 bases from V and 4 bases from J; bases unmatched to any gene: 7. This CDR3 region has 14 residues. The CDR3 loop is CASAGQREYNEQFF. In nucleotides, the CDR3 is TGTGCCAGCGCTGGCCAGCGGGAGTACAATGAGCAGTTCTTC.

J is TRBJ1-1 and V is TRBV5-1, with 7 bases fitting TRBD1. Germline assignment: CDR1 SGHRS and CDR2 YFSETQ. The CDR3 has 17 amino acids. Unmatched junction bases numbered 12, after V lost 3 bases and J lost 1 base. The CDR3 loop reads CASSWKGQAGGNTEAFF. The DNA of the CDR3 is TGCGCCAGCAGCTGGAAAGGACAGGCAGGGGGGAACACTGAAGCTTTCTTT.

V usage is TRBV27 and J usage is TRBJ1-5; D not certain. Germline V gene lookup returns CDR1 MNHEY and CDR2 SMNVEV (reference sequence). Trimming took off 4 bases at V and 10 bases at J, with 17 bases between the two ends. The CDR3 loop spans 14 amino acids. CDR3 region: CASSSRRVLGPQHF. The DNA for the CDR3 is TGTGCCAGCAGTTCAAGACGGGTCCTCGGACCCCAGCATTTT.

The chain carries TRBV14 and TRBJ1-6, with D possibly being TRBD1 (6 bases). CDR1 SGHDN and CDR2 FVKESK come from the germline V gene. The CDR3 contains 14 residues. V was clipped by 5 bases and J by 6 bases, with 11 bases between them. The CDR3 loop reads CASSVVGANSPLHF. DNA of the CDR3: TGTGCCAGCAGCGTGGTGGGGGCTAATTCACCCCTCCACTTT.

This chain joins TRBV5-1 and TRBJ1-5; 12 bases match TRBD1. Unmatched junction bases numbered 8, after V lost 4 bases and J lost 0 bases. The CDR3 has 18 amino acids. Germline CDR1 is SGHRS and CDR2 is YFSETQ. The chain's CDR3 is CASSPGTGGSYSNQPQHF. DNA of the CDR3: TGCGCCAGCAGCCCCGGGACAGGGGGCAGCTATAGCAATCAGCCCCAGCATTTT.

This sequence joins TRBV7-9 and TRBJ2-3, with 16 bases aligning to TRBD2. This CDR3 region has 19 residues. The V and J ends lost 6 bases and 0 bases, in that order; junction bases with no gene match: 9. Germline CDR1 and CDR2: SEHNR and FQNEAQ (reference sequence). CDR3 DNA sequence: TGTGCCAGCAGAACACCGGGACTAGCGGGAGGGACTAGCACAGATACGCAGTATTTT. Protein sequence: CASRTPGLAGGTSTDTQYF.

J is TRBJ1-2 and V is TRBV30, with a tentative D call TRBD1 (6 bases). CDR3 length: 16 amino acids. The germline V gene encodes CDR1 GTSNPN and CDR2 SVGIG (reference sequence). V was trimmed by 2 bases and J by 8 bases, leaving 24 bases between them. The CDR3 sequence: CAWSSRTASREGGYTF. In DNA, the CDR3 is TGTGCCTGGAGTTCACGGACAGCCTCAAGGGAAGGAGGCTACACCTTC.

V and J are TRBV21-1 and TRBJ2-1; TRBD1 is taken as the D call from the table, unchecked against the DNA. TRBV21-1 is termed a pseudogene. CDR3 length: 15 amino acids. The CDR3 loop reads CASSATGTSYNEQFF. CDR3 DNA: TGTGCCAGCAGCGCGACCGGGACATCCTACAATGAGCAGTTCTTC.

This clone has only one observation. V is TRBV10-3 and J is TRBJ1-1; 8 positions agree with TRBD1. The V gene's germline CDR1 is ENHRY and CDR2 SYGVKD. This CDR3 contains 14 residues. J gave up 1 base and V 6 bases, and 4 bases lay outside the gene matches. CDR3 sequence (DNA): TGTGCCATCAGACCCGGGACAGGGAACACTGAAGCTTTCTTT. This encodes CAIRPGTGNTEAFF.

V is TRBV10-2 and J is TRBJ1-2; D is perhaps TRBD1 (6 bases). This CDR3 comprises 14 residues. The germline V gene encodes CDR1 WSHSY and CDR2 SAAADI. Trimming took 6 bases from V and 4 from J, leaving 15 bases between them. The CDR3 reads CASSVGEGGYGYTF. The CDR3 region has the DNA TGCGCCAGCAGCGTCGGGGAGGGGGGCTATGGCTACACCTTC.

The CDR3 sequence is CASSTSWAASNQPQHF. CDR3 nucleotide sequence: TGTGCCAGTAGTACCTCCTGGGCCGCTAGCAATCAGCCCCAGCATTTT. V usage is TRBV19 and J usage is TRBJ1-5, with D uncertain. The germline V gene encodes CDR1 LNHDA and CDR2 SQIVND (reference sequence). This CDR3 is 16 amino acids long. V lost 4 bases and J lost 0, with 13 bases in between.

This clone has a handful of counts. The chain recombines TRBV7-2 with TRBJ2-5; 9 bases agree with TRBD2. Per germline, CDR1 SGHTA and CDR2 FQGNSA. After removal of 5 bases from V and 11 bases from J, the junction contained 18 bases not matched to a gene. The length of the CDR3 is 16 residues. CDR3 in amino acids: CASSPSSRGGSWEQYF. The CDR3 nucleotides read TGTGCCAGCAGCCCATCCTCGCGGGGGGGCAGCTGGGAGCAGTACTTC.

The chain uses TRBV29-1 and TRBJ1-1, with D possibly being TRBD1 (5 bases). Looked up from germline, CDR1 is SQVTM and CDR2 is ANQGSEA. Trimming cost V 6 bases and J 3 bases, with 11 bases left between them. The CDR3 runs to 12 residues. CDR3 DNA sequence: TGCAGCGTGCGTGGGGGGGACACTGAAGCTTTCTTT. This translates into CSVRGGDTEAFF.

The chain links TRBV9 to TRBJ1-1; weak D call: TRBD1 (5 bases). The CDR3 contains 13 residues. Germline-derived CDR1 and CDR2 are SGDLS and YYNGEE. V was clipped by 4 bases and J by 4 bases, with 11 bases between them. The CDR3 region has the DNA TGTGCCAGCAGCCAACCCGGGGGCACTGAAGCTTTCTTT. Translating gives CASSQPGGTEAFF. Full variable domain (outside the CDR3, taken from reference TRBV9 and TRBJ1-1): DSGVTQTPKHLITATGQRVTLRCSPRSGDLSVYWYQQSLDQGLQFLIQYYNGEERAKGNILERFSAQQFPDLHSELNLSSLELGDSALYFCASSQPGGTEAFFGQGTRLTVV.

The V and J genes are TRBV19 and TRBJ1-1; 10 bases match TRBD1. Losses at the gene ends were 5 bases for V and 8 bases for J; bases not matched to a gene: 11. Germline V gene sequence: CDR1 LNHDA, CDR2 SQIVND (reference sequence). The CDR3 length is 15 residues. This chain's CDR3 is CASSLHSDRGFEAFF. CDR3 DNA sequence: TGTGCCAGTAGTCTCCACTCGGACAGGGGGTTCGAAGCTTTCTTT.

This chain uses TRBV2 with TRBJ1-5, with D perhaps matching TRBD1 (5 bases). The CDR3 consists of 16 residues. Germline CDR1 and CDR2: SNHLY and FYNNEI. Trimming shortened V by 2 bases and J by 5 bases, and 16 bases separated the two germline ends. CDR3 DNA sequence: TGTGCCAGCAGTGAATGGAGGGGCAATGCGGATCAGCCCCAGCATTTT. Translation gives CASSEWRGNADQPQHF.

The genes are TRBV4-2 and TRBJ1-4; weak D call: TRBD1 (5 bases). The germline V and J ends were trimmed by 3 bases and 8 bases, with 22 bases remaining between them. The CDR3 totals 17 residues. Germline V gene lookup returns CDR1 LGHNA and CDR2 YNFKEQ. The CDR3: CASSQELSGTLGEKLFF. In DNA, the CDR3 is TGTGCCAGCAGCCAGGAACTTAGCGGGACTTTGGGGGAAAAACTGTTTTTT.

The chain joins TRBV18 to TRBJ2-6; no firm D call. The CDR3 spans 14 residues. From germline, CDR1 is KGHSH and CDR2 LQKENI. Trimming shortened V by 9 bases and J by 2 bases, and 11 bases separated the two germline ends. CDR3 region: CASRLPAGANVLTF. The CDR3 nucleotides are TGTGCCAGTCGACTCCCAGCTGGGGCCAACGTCCTGACTTTC.

The gene calls are TRBV27 and TRBJ1-2, with D uncertain. This CDR3 is 14 amino acids long. Germline values: CDR1 MNHEY, CDR2 SMNVEV (reference sequence). V was cut by 2 bases and J by 2 bases, with 9 bases left in between. This CDR3 is CASSLRPGNYGYTF. The CDR3 region has the DNA TGTGCCAGCAGTTTACGCCCCGGGAACTATGGCTACACCTTC.

The chain joins TRBV13 to TRBJ1-5; 11 positions match TRBD1. The CDR3 consists of 17 residues. Germline CDR1 PRHDT, CDR2 FYEKMQ (reference sequence). The ends lost 5 bases at V and 7 bases at J; junction bases unmatched: 13. CDR3 coding DNA: TGTGCCAGCAGCGACTCCTCCGGACAGGGGGCGAAACAGCCCCAGCATTTT. This encodes CASSDSSGQGAKQPQHF.

The sample holds one count of this clone. The chain recombines TRBV7-2 with TRBJ2-1; 16 nucleotides agree with TRBD2. V trimming: 2 bases; J trimming: 4 bases; junction bases outside the gene matches: 8. The CDR3 loop spans 19 amino acids. Germline V gene lookup returns CDR1 SGHTA and CDR2 FQGNSA. CDR3 residues: CASSLRGTSGRAQYNEQFF. In DNA form, the CDR3 reads TGTGCCAGCAGCTTACGGGGGACTAGCGGGAGGGCCCAGTACAATGAGCAGTTCTTC.

CDR3 protein: CASSPPGSGLYNEQFF. The CDR3 coding sequence is TGTGCCAGCAGCCCCCCTGGGAGCGGACTCTACAATGAGCAGTTCTTC. The gene calls are TRBV25-1 and TRBJ2-1, with a possible D match to TRBD2 (5 bases). Germline CDR1 and CDR2: MGHDK and SYGVNS. The CDR3 contains 16 residues. The V end was cut by 6 bases, the J end by 3 bases, with 18 bases between.

The chain employs TRBV27 and TRBJ1-3; D possibly corresponds to TRBD1 (5 bases). Trimming pared 5 bases from V and 2 bases from J, leaving 13 bases between. Per germline, CDR1 MNHEY and CDR2 SMNVEV (reference sequence). The CDR3 is 15 residues long. The CDR3 reads CASSVGLPTGNTIYF. For the CDR3, the DNA is TGTGCCAGCAGTGTGGGACTCCCCACTGGAAACACCATATATTTT.